These 3 T cell receptor beta chains came from one sample sequenced in a study of OX40 agonist ivuxolimab in advanced cancers. Produced via immunoSEQ multiplex PCR; TCRdb's table is partial and in-frame only. Seen here are about 34,000 clones, approximately 78% observed once, and the top ten hold 2.5% to 3%. The material sequenced was CD4+ or CD8+ T cells sorted from blood, taken in a trial of the OX40 agonist ivuxolimab. The receptors stem from an adult with an advanced solid tumor such as melanoma, head and neck, liver or kidney cancer.

The chain employs TRBV2 and TRBJ2-5; D may be TRBD1 (5 bases). Germline V gives CDR1 SNHLY, CDR2 FYNNEI. The CDR3 length is 14 residues. V lost 3 bases to trimming and J lost 6 bases, with 14 bases between them. The CDR3 DNA is TGTGCCAGCAGTGACTCACAGGTGGGAAAGACCCAGTACTTC. Translated, it gives CASSDSQVGKTQYF.

As concerns this clone: In the same sample, other DNA sequences code for this CDR3. This chain uses TRBV2 with TRBJ2-5; no definite D call. Germline CDR1 and CDR2: SNHLY and FYNNEI. The CDR3 is 12 amino acids. Trimming took off 0 bases at V and 5 bases at J, with 4 bases between the two ends. In DNA, the CDR3 is TGTGCCAGCAGTGAAGCTGGTGAGACCCAGTACTTC. The encoded protein is CASSEAGETQYF.

This chain links TRBV11-1 with TRBJ1-2, with 10 bases matching TRBD1. The CDR3 is 15 amino acids. Germline loops: CDR1 SGHAT, CDR2 FQDESV (reference sequence). J was trimmed by 2 bases and V by 5 bases; bases with no gene match: 5. The chain's CDR3 is CASSPRQGANYGYTF. The CDR3 DNA follows: TGTGCCAGCAGCCCCCGACAGGGGGCGAACTATGGCTACACCTTC.